This TCR beta chain was identified during a study of T cells in Graves' hyperthyroidism and ophthalmopathy. Trimming took off 5 bases at V and 3 bases at J, with 12 bases between the two ends. CDR1 is ENHRY and CDR2 is SYGVKD in the germline V gene. CDR3 length: 14 residues. Pregnant or lactating patients were excluded, as were those with uncontrolled infection or other autoimmune disease. TCR beta CDR3 sequences were amplified from RNA transcripts. The HTBI set primed first-round TCR CDR3 RT-PCR. Each CDR3 protein gets one entry after TCRdb re-called the multiplex PCR reads with MiXCR. The sample lists more than 550,000 distinct CDR3 sequences; around 15% were seen once. This clonotype was seen many times.

The chain employs TRBV10-3 and TRBJ2-3, with D tentatively TRBD2 (6 bases). This receptor was obtained from a man aged 50 to 59 with Graves' hyperthyroidism. The sample was blood. CDR3 sequence: CAISSSAGTDTQYF. CDR3 sequence (DNA): TGTGCCATCAGTAGCTCGGCGGGAACAGATACGCAGTATTTT.